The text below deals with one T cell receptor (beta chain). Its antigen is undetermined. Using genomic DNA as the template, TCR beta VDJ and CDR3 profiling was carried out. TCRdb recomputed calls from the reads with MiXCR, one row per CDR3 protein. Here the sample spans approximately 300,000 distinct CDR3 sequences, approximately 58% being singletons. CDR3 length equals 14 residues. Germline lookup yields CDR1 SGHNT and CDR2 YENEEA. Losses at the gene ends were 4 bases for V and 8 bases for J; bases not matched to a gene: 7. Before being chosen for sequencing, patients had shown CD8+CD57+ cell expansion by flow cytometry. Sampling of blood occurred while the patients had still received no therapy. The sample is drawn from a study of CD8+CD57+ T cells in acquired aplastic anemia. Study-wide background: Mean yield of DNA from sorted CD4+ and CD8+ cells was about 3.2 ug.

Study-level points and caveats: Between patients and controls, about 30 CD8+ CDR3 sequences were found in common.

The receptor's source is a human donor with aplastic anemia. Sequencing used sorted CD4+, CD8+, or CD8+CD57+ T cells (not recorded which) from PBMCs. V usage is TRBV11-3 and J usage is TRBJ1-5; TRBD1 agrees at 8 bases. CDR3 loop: CASSSRTGKEPQHF. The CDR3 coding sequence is TGTGCCAGCAGCTCCCGGACAGGGAAGGAGCCCCAGCATTTT. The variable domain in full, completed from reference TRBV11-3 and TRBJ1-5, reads EAGVVQSPRYKIIEKKQPVAFWCNPISGHNTLYWYLQNLGQGPELLIRYENEEAVDDSQLPKDRFSAERLKGVDSTLKIQPAELGDSAVYLCASSSRTGKEPQHFGDGTRLSIL.